This is a list of T cell receptor beta chains from one sample in a study of T-cell memory formation after mild COVID-19. Via MiXCR, TCRdb re-called the 5' RACE reads, giving one row per CDR3 protein. The repertoire has about 150,000 distinct CDR3 sequences, 13% of them found once; the top ten carry 2.5% to 3.5%. The sequencing input was PBMCs or a T cell subset sorted from them (not recorded which). Receptor source: a young man who had mild COVID-19 (a few samples of this study predate the infection). Cell type and time point are not known. The CDR3 runs from the conserved cysteine through the conserved F or W. Each record gives: CDR3 DNA, CDR3 protein, J gene, D gene, V gene, clone size. D genes are given only for firm matches. Size values are once, few and many counts, or a class for expanded clones, and some rows have none.

TGTGCCAGCAGCTTGAAGGAACCCCTCCACTTT CASSLKEPLHF TRBJ1-6 NA TRBV5-6 NA
TGTGCCAGCAGCTTAGAGCGGACAGGGACGGGCACTGAAGCTTTCTTT CASSLERTGTGTEAFF TRBJ1-1 TRBD1 TRBV7-2 NA
TGTGCCAGCTCACCACCGAGCCAGCGGAACACTGAAGCTTTCTTT CASSPPSQRNTEAFF TRBJ1-1 NA TRBV18 NA
TGTGCCAGCAGTTACCTTTTCCAGCGGGGAGAGACCCAGTACTTC CASSYLFQRGETQYF TRBJ2-5 TRBD2 TRBV6-5 few
TGCGCCAGCAGCTTGGCAGCAGGGCTGAACACCGGGGAGCTGTTTTTT CASSLAAGLNTGELFF TRBJ2-2 NA TRBV5-1 many
TGTGCCAGCAGCTACCGGGCTGAGACCCAGTACTTC CASSYRAETQYF TRBJ2-5 NA TRBV7-2 NA
TGTGCCAGCAGTCCCTATGTAGCGGGGGGCCGCACAGATACGCAGTATTTT CASSPYVAGGRTDTQYF TRBJ2-3 TRBD2 TRBV6-6 NA
TGTGCCAGCAGCGCAACTAGCGGGGGCACAGATACGCAGTATTTT CASSATSGGTDTQYF TRBJ2-3 TRBD2 TRBV7-9 many
TGCAGTGCAGGGCAGGGGGGGAATCAGCCCCAGCATTTT CSAGQGGNQPQHF TRBJ1-5 TRBD1 TRBV20-1 NA
TGTGCCAGCAGTCGGGACAGGGGGAAGAATCAGCCCCAGCATTTT CASSRDRGKNQPQHF TRBJ1-5 TRBD1 TRBV27 few
TGTGCCAGCAGCACCCAGGGGGGGCTTCTTGAAAAACTGTTTTTT CASSTQGGLLEKLFF TRBJ1-4 TRBD1 TRBV5-4 NA
TGTGCCAGCAGTTATCGAGACACGGGGAATTCACCCCTCCACTTT CASSYRDTGNSPLHF TRBJ1-6 NA TRBV6-5 few
TGCGCCAGCAGCCAGTGGACTAGCGGGGTATCAGATACGCAGTATTTT CASSQWTSGVSDTQYF TRBJ2-3 TRBD2 TRBV4-3 NA
TGTGCCAGCAGCCCCCAGGGCGAGCCCTACGCCGGGGAGCTGTTTTTT CASSPQGEPYAGELFF TRBJ2-2 NA TRBV7-6 many